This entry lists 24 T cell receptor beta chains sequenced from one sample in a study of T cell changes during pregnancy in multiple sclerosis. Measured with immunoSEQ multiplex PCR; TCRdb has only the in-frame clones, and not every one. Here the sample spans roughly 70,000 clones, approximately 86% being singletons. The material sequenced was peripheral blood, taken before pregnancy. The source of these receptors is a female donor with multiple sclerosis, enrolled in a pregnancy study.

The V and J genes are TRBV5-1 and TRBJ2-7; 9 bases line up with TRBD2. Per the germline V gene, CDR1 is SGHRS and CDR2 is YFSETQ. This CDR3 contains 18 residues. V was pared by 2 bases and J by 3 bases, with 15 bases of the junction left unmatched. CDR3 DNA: TGCGCCAGCAGCTTAACAACAGCAACCGGGACTAGCAACTACGAGCAGTACTTC. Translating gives CASSLTTATGTSNYEQYF.

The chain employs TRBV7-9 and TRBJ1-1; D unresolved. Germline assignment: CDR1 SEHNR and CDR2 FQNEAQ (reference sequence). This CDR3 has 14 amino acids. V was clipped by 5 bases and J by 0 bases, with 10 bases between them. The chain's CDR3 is CASSLRELNTEAFF. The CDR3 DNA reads TGTGCCAGCAGCCTAAGGGAGCTGAACACTGAAGCTTTCTTT.

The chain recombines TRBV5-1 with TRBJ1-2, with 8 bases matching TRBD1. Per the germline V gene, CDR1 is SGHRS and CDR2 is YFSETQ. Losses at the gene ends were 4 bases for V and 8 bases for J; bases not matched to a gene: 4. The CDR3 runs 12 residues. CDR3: CASSPTGDGYTF. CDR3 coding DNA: TGCGCCAGCAGCCCGACAGGGGACGGCTACACCTTC.

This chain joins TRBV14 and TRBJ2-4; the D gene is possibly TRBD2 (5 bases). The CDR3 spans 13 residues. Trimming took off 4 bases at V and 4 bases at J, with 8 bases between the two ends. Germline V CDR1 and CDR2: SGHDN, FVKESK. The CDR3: CASSRTQKNIQYF. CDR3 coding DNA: TGTGCCAGCAGCCGGACTCAAAAAAACATTCAGTACTTC.

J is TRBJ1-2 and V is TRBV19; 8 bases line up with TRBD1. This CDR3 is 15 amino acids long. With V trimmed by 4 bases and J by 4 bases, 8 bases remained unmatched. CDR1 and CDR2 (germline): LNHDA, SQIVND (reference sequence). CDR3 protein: CASSTGQGELYGYTF. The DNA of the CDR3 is TGTGCCAGTAGTACCGGACAGGGTGAACTCTATGGCTACACCTTC.

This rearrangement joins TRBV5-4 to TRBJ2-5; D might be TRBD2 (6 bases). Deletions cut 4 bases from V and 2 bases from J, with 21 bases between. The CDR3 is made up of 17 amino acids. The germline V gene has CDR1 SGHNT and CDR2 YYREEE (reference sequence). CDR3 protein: CASSPLAGSNLQETQYF. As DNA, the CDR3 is TGTGCCAGCAGCCCCCTCGCCGGGAGTAATCTTCAAGAGACCCAGTACTTC.

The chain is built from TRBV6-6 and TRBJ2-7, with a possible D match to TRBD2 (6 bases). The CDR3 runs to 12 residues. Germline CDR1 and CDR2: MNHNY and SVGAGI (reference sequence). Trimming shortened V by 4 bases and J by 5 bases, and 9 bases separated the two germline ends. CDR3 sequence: CASSSSSDEQYF. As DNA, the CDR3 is TGTGCCAGCAGTTCATCTAGCGACGAGCAGTACTTC.

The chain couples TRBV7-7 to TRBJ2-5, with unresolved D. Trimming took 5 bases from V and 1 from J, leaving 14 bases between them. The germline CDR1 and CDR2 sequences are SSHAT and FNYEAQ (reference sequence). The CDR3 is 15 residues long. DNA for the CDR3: TGTGCCAGCAGCCCCTACTCAGGCAGCCAAGAGACCCAGTACTTC. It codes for CASSPYSGSQETQYF.

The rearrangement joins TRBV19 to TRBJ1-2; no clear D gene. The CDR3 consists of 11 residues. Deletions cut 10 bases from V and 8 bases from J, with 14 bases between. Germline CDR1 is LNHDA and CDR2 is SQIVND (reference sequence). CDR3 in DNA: TGTGCCACACACACCCTCTTAGGCTACACCTTC. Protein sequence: CATHTLLGYTF.

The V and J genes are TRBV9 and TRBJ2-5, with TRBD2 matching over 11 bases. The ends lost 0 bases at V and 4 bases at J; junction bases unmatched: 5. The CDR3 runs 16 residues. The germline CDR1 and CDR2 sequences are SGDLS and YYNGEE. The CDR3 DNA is TGTGCCAGCAGCGTAGATAGCGGGGGGGCGGGAGAGACCCAGTACTTC. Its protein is CASSVDSGGAGETQYF.

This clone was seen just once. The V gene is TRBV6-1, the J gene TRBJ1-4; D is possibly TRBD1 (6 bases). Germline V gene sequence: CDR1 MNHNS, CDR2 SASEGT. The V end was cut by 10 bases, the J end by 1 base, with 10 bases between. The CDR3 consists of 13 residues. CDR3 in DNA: TGTGCCATCACAGGGAAAACTAATGAAAAACTGTTTTTT. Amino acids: CAITGKTNEKLFF.

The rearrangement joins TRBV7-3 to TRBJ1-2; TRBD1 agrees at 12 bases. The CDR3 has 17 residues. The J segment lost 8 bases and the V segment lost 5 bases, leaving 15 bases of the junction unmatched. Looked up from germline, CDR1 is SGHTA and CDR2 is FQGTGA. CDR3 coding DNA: TGTGCCAGCAGCCCCGGGACAGGGGGCCCTTCAGGTAGCGGCTACACCTTC. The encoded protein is CASSPGTGGPSGSGYTF.

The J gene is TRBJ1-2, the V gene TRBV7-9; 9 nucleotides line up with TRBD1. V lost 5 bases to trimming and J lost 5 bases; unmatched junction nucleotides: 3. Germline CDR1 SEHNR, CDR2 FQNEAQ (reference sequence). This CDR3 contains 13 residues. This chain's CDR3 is CASSRQGGYGYTF. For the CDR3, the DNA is TGTGCCAGCAGCCGACAGGGGGGATATGGCTACACCTTC.

CDR3 protein: CASSKISGGTDTQYF. The CDR3, as DNA: TGTGCCAGCAGTAAAATTAGCGGTGGCACAGATACGCAGTATTTT. The chain links TRBV6-1 to TRBJ2-3, with a weak D call TRBD2 (6 bases). The CDR3 is 15 residues long. CDR1 and CDR2 from the germline V gene are MNHNS and SASEGT. The V gene lost 5 bases and the J gene lost 1 base, with 13 bases spanning the gap.

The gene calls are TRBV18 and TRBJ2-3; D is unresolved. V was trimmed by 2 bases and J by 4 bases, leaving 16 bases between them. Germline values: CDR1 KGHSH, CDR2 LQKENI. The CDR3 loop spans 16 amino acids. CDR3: CASSPTRSSVADTQYF. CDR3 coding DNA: TGTGCCAGCTCACCAACCAGGTCTTCAGTCGCAGATACGCAGTATTTT.

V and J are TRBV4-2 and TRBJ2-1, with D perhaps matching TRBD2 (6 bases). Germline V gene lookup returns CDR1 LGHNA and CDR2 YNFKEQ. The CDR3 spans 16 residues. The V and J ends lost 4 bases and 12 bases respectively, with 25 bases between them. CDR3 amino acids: CASSPPRLEKGVGQFF. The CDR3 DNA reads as TGTGCCAGCAGCCCCCCTCGACTAGAGAAAGGAGTCGGGCAGTTCTTC.

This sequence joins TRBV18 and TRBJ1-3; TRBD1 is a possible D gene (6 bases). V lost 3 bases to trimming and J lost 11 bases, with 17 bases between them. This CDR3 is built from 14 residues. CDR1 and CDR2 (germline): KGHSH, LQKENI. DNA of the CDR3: TGTGCCAGCTCACCTCCAGGGGAGTCGGCACCCATATATTTT. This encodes CASSPPGESAPIYF.

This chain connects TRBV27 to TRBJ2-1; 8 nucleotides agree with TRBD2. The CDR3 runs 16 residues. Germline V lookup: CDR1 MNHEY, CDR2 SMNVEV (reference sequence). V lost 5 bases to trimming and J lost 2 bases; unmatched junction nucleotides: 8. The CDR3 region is CASSHLTSGTYNEQFF. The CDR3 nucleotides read TGTGCCAGCAGTCACCTAACTAGCGGAACCTACAATGAGCAGTTCTTC.

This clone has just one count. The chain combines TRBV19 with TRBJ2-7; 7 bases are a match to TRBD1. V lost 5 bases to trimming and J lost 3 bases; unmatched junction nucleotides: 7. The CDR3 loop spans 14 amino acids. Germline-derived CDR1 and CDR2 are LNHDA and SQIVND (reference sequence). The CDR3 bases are TGTGCCAGTAGTTCGACAGGGAGCCTCTACGAGCAGTACTTC. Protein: CASSSTGSLYEQYF.

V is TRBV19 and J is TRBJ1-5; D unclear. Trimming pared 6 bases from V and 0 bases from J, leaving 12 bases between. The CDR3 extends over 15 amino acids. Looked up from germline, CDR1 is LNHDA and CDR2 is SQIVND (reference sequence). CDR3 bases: TGTGCCAGTAGCTTAATCCCGTTTAGCAATCAGCCCCAGCATTTT. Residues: CASSLIPFSNQPQHF.

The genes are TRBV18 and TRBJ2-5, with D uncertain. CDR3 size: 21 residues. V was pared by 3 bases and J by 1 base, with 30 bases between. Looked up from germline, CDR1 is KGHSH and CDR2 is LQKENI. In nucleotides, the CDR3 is TGTGCCAGCTCACCGAACTCACCCCCCGAGCAAAACCAACCCCGCCAAGAGACCCAGTACTTC. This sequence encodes CASSPNSPPEQNQPRQETQYF.

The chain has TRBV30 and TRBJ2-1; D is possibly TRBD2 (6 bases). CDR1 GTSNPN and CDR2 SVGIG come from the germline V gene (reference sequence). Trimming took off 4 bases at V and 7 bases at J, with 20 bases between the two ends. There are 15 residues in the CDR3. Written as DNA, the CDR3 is TGTGCCTGGATTCGTGGGGGGATCCGGGAGAATGAGCAGTTCTTC. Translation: CAWIRGGIRENEQFF.

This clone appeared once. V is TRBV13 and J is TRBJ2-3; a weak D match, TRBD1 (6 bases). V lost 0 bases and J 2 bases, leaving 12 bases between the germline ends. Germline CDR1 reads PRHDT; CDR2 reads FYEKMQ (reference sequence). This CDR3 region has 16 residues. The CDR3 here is CASSLGLQGPTDTQYF. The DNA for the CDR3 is TGTGCCAGCAGCTTAGGCCTACAGGGCCCCACAGATACGCAGTATTTT. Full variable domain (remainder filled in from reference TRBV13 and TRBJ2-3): AAGVIQSPRHLIKEKRETATLKCYPIPRHDTVYWYQQGPGQDPQFLISFYEKMQSDKGSIPDRFSAQQFSDYHSELNMSSLELGDSALYFCASSLGLQGPTDTQYFGPGTRLTVL.

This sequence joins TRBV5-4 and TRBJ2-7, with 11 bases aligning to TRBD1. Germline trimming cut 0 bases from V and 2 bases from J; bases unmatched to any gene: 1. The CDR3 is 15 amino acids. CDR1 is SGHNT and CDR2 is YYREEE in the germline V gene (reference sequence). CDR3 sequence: CASSLGTGGPYEQYF. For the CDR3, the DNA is TGTGCCAGCAGCTTGGGGACAGGGGGCCCCTACGAGCAGTACTTC.